This T cell receptor beta chain is from a study of tumor-infiltrating lymphocytes in localized non-small cell lung cancer. Across the study: Some samples were collected after neoadjuvant chemotherapy; smokers, never-smokers and several histologies were included. Findings of the study overall: Technical variation could not be separated from intratumor heterogeneity here. TCRbeta sequencing showed higher T cell infiltration in tumors than uninvolved lung. IM1 and IM2 tumors showed no difference in T-cell fraction.

Regarding this clone: Its antigen is currently unknown.

The germline V gene has CDR1 SGHNT and CDR2 YYREEE (reference sequence). The CDR3 is 16 amino acids. V was pared by 4 bases and J by 2 bases, with 10 bases of the junction left unmatched. Repertoires were generated with immunoSEQ multiplex PCR, while TCRdb's copy carries only in-frame clones and drops some. The data hold 15,000 to 20,000 clones, with over 70% observed a single time. The source is a human donor with non-small cell lung cancer. The sequenced sample consisted of lung tumor tissue. The rearrangement links TRBV5-4 to TRBJ2-7, with 9 bases identical to TRBD1. This chain's CDR3 is CASSPTDRGVPYEQYF. The CDR3 coding sequence is TGTGCCAGCAGCCCTACCGACAGGGGGGTCCCCTACGAGCAGTACTTC.